Listed below are T cell receptor beta chains from one sample, sequenced in a study of blood T cell repertoires in COVID-19. Clones were read by immunoSEQ multiplex PCR, and TCRdb kept only the in-frame ones, dropping some. This sample yields about half a million clones, of which 70% to 90% are seen a single time; roughly 3.2% belongs to the top ten. Material: peripheral blood. The receptors shown here come from a human donor in a cohort sampled during active COVID-19. Both conserved end residues are trimmed from each CDR3. Each record gives: clone size, CDR3 length, V gene, CDR3 protein. The size of a clone is reported for some rows only, either as once, few or many, or as a class for expanded clones.

NA | 14 | TRBV3-1/TRBV3-2 | ASSQDGRGLPGELF
once | 12 | TRBV19 | ASTDRVSGNTIY
NA | 14 | TRBV7-9 | ASSFYGAGGYNEQF
few | 15 | TRBV10-1 | ASSERDGLAVDNEQF
once | 13 | TRBV6-6 | ASSYGQGGTSPQH
NA | 14 | TRBV5-4 | ASSLAGLAGAGELF
NA | 14 | TRBV29-1 | SVPGLAGGGTDTQY
NA | 13 | TRBV29-1 | SVVGTGTSTDTQY
NA | 12 | TRBV19 | ASSIDVQAEGYT
few | 11 | TRBV27 | ASSLERNTEAF
NA | 13 | TRBV7-6 | ASSLEGVPFYEQY
NA | 14 | TRBV7-3 | ASSLTRAAATDTQY
once | 12 | TRBV27 | ASSFRSDSYEQY
NA | 12 | TRBV30 | AWSVDNRRDKLF
NA | 13 | TRBV6-1 | ASSEAGGFNQPQH
NA | 13 | TRBV18 | ASSRASSDPYEQY
NA | 12 | TRBV5-4 | ASSPPEGFYGYT
NA | 10 | TRBV10-1 | ARDIHSYEQY
NA | 17 | TRBV4-2 | ASSPTPGQGANSNQPQH
NA | 14 | TRBV7-3 | ASSVRGLALYNEQF
once | 13 | TRBV4-2 | ASSQGGDGNTEAF
NA | 13 | TRBV3-1/TRBV3-2 | ASSLRTGTGNTIY
NA | 11 | TRBV28 | ASSSINRGGYT
NA | 13 | TRBV7-6 | ASSLEREGLREQY
once | 16 | TRBV19 | ASSIQGPAGTSTDTQY
NA | 11 | TRBV6-5 | ASMGGSTDTQY
NA | 13 | TRBV5-4 | ASSFGGGATETQY
NA | 14 | TRBV18 | ASSRSSDLGTGELF
NA | 13 | TRBV5-1 | ASSLGASGSDTQY
NA | 14 | TRBV5-1 | ASSFNTNLMNTEAF
NA | 10 | TRBV5-5 | ASSLAGPEQF
NA | 12 | TRBV7-2 | ASSFRAGQETQY
NA | 14 | TRBV10-3 | AISEPNFRGPGGYT
NA | 16 | TRBV19 | ASSMSGTRVSGANVLT
once | 12 | TRBV9 | ASSVQGGGEKLF
NA | 10 | TRBV10-3 | ATRGYGTEAF
NA | 14 | TRBV11-2 | ASSLGWGGTGGQLF
NA | 12 | TRBV9 | ASSVDRGKETQY
many | 12 | TRBV15 | ATTTGTGADTQY
NA | 12 | TRBV30 | AWRISPGSQKLF
NA | 10 | TRBV5-1 | ASSPSTDTQY
NA | 13 | TRBV9 | ASSVEGVGADTQY
NA | 12 | TRBV18 | ASSFEEVNTEAF